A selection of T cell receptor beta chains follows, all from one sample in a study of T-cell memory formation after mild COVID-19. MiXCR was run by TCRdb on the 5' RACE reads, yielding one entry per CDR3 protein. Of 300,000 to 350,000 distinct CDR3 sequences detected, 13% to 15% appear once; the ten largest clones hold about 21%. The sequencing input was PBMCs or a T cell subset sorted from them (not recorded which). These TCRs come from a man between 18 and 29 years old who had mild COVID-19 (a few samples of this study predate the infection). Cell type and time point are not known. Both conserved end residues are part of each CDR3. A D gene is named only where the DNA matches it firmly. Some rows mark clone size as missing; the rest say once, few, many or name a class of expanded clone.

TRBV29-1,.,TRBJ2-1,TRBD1,TGCAGCGTTCCACAGGGGAACAATGAGCAGTTCTTC,CSVPQGNNEQFF
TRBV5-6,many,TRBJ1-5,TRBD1,TGTGCCAGCAGCTTGGGACAGGGGTTTCAGCCCCAGCATTTT,CASSLGQGFQPQHF
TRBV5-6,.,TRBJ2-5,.,TGTGCCAGCAGCTTGAAAGGCCGGATAATGGAGACCCAGTACTTC,CASSLKGRIMETQYF
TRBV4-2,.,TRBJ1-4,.,TGTGCCAGCAGCCCCATTCGTGGCAGGGCCCCGACTAATGAAAAACTGTTTTTT,CASSPIRGRAPTNEKLFF
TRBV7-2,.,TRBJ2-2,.,TGTGCCAGCAGCTTAGCGCCAGTCCTGCGCGACAGGTGGGGGCAGTTGGTGGAGCTGTTTTTT,CASSLAPVLRDRWGQLVELFF
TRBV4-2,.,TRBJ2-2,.,TGTGCCAGCAGCCAATCGTCCGGGACAACCGAGACCGGGGAGCTGTTTTTT,CASSQSSGTTETGELFF
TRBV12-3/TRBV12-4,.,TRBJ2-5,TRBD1,TGTGCCAGCAGTGTGAACAGGGGGCAAAAAGAGACCCAGTACTTC,CASSVNRGQKETQYF
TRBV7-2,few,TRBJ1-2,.,TGTGCCAGCAGCTTATCCGTAATTGGTGGCTACACCTTC,CASSLSVIGGYTF
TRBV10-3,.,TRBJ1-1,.,TGTGCCATCAGTGAGTCCTCGGCGAACACTGAAGCTTTCTTT,CAISESSANTEAFF
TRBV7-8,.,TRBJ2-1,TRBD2,TGTGCCAGCAGCTCCCCCTGGGGACTAGCCTTCAATGAGCAGTTCTTC,CASSSPWGLAFNEQFF
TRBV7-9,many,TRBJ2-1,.,TGTGCCAGCAGCGGGGGAAACAATGAGCAGTTCTTC,CASSGGNNEQFF
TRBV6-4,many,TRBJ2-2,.,TGTGCCAGCAGTGACCAATACGGGGAGCTGTTTTTT,CASSDQYGELFF
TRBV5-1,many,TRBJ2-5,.,TGCGCCAGCAGCTTGGCCGCGAATTCCCAAGAGACCCAGTACTTC,CASSLAANSQETQYF
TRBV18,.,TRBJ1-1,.,TGTGCCAGCTCACCTAGGGACACCCGGAACACTGAAGCTTTCTTT,CASSPRDTRNTEAFF
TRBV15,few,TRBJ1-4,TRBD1,TGTGCCACCAGCAGAGGGGGACAGTTTAATGAAAAACTGTTTTTT,CATSRGGQFNEKLFF
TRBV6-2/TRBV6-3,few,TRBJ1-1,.,TGTGCCAGCACCCCCGGGGGGCAAGCTTTCTTT,CASTPGGQAFF
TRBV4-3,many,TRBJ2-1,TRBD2,TGCGCCAGCAGCCAAGATCCCGAGCTAGCGGGGGGGCCGGAATACAATGAGCAGTTCTTC,CASSQDPELAGGPEYNEQFF
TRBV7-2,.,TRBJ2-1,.,TGTGCCAGCAGCCTAAACACGGCTGGACAGTTCTTC,CASSLNTAGQFF
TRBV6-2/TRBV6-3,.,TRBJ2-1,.,TGTGCCAGCAGTTTGGTTACAGTCTACAATGAGCAGTTCTTC,CASSLVTVYNEQFF
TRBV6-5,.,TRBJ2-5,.,TGTGCCAGCAGCCCCAACCGCCACCAAGAGACCCAGTACTTC,CASSPNRHQETQYF
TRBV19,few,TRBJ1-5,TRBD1,TGTGCCAGTAGTCAACGGACAGGGGCTCTGTGGGAAGATATCCCAGGGTATAGCAATCAGCCCCAGCATTTT,CASSQRTGALWEDIPGYSNQPQHF
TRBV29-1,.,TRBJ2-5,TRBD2,TGCGGAGCGGGGGGGTCGAAGACCCAGTACTTC,CGAGGSKTQYF
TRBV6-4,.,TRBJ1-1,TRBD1,TGTGCCAGCAGTGGGGACAGGGGGCCTGAGAACACTGAAGCTTTCTTT,CASSGDRGPENTEAFF